Below are 25 T cell receptor beta chains sequenced from a single sample in a study of regulatory T cells in long-lasting Graves disease. The time point denotes: persistent/refractory GD, antithyroid drugs over 5 years with positive TRAb. There was RNA extracted from PBMCs, and the TCR library was made from it. HTBI primers from iRepertoire and Arm-PCR of CDR3 regions yielded the TCR beta libraries. Using its own MiXCR run on the multiplex PCR reads, TCRdb lists one record per CDR3 protein. The table lists 350,000 to 500,000 distinct CDR3 sequences, approximately 22% of them singletons. Sequenced material: peripheral blood mononuclear cells (PBMCs), taken when the disease was refractory, from a patient treated with antithyroid drugs. The receptor set was obtained from a female donor with Graves disease.

The CDR3 DNA reads as TGTGCCAGCAGCTTATTGGGACTAGCGGGAGGATACGGGGAGCTGTTTTTT. Translating gives CASSLLGLAGGYGELFF. The genes are TRBV7-2 and TRBJ2-2; 15 bases match TRBD2. V lost 2 bases to trimming and J lost 7 bases; unmatched junction nucleotides: 5. The CDR3 spans 17 residues. In germline, CDR1 is SGHTA, CDR2 FQGNSA.

As concerns this clonotype: Since a much larger clone is just one base distant, this may be a read error. The chain joins TRBV7-2 to TRBJ2-5, with 11 bases matching TRBD2. From germline, CDR1 is SGHTA and CDR2 FQGNSA. CDR3 size: 16 residues. V trimming: 8 bases; J trimming: 4 bases; junction bases outside the gene matches: 12. The CDR3 protein is CASGEVALAGGETQYF. Here the CDR3 DNA reads TGTGCCAGCGGCGAAGTAGCCCTAGCGGGAGGAGAGACCCAGTACTTC.

As DNA, the CDR3 is TGCAGTGCTAGACCCGACAGTGCCAACACCGGGGAGCTGTTTTTT. Residues: CSARPDSANTGELFF. The rearrangement links TRBV20-1 to TRBJ2-2; D might be TRBD1 (5 bases). V was clipped by 2 bases and J by 2 bases, with 12 bases between them. CDR1 and CDR2 from the germline V gene are DFQATT and SNEGSKA (reference sequence). The CDR3 has 15 residues.

The V gene is TRBV4-2, the J gene TRBJ2-2, with 12 bases that match TRBD2. The V segment lost 0 bases and the J segment 0 bases; nucleotides outside the gene matches: 2. There are 18 residues in the CDR3. CDR1 is LGHNA and CDR2 is YNFKEQ in the germline V gene. The CDR3 loop reads CASSQERTSGTNTGELFF. CDR3 DNA: TGTGCCAGCAGCCAAGAACGGACTAGCGGGACGAACACCGGGGAGCTGTTTTTT.

This chain links TRBV11-2 with TRBJ2-7; 8 bases match TRBD2. V gave up 6 bases and J gave up 2 bases; unmatched junction bases: 15. The CDR3 length is 17 residues. Germline CDR1 reads SGHAT; CDR2 reads FQNNGV. CDR3 bases: TGTGCCAGCAGTTCAACCCGCGGGGGGACTAGGGCCTACGAGCAGTACTTC. This translates into CASSSTRGGTRAYEQYF.

This clonotype has more than one count but fewer than ten. The chain joins TRBV4-1 to TRBJ2-5; 9 positions agree with TRBD2. The V and J ends lost 4 bases and 4 bases, in that order; junction bases with no gene match: 4. The germline CDR1 and CDR2 sequences are MGHRA and YSYEKL. The CDR3 loop spans 14 amino acids. CDR3 coding DNA: TGCGCCAGCAGCCTCTCGGGACTAGCAGAGACCCAGTACTTC. Translation gives CASSLSGLAETQYF.

The rearrangement joins TRBV20-1 to TRBJ2-7; D may be TRBD1 or TRBD2 (5 bases each). There are 16 residues in the CDR3. CDR1 DFQATT and CDR2 SNEGSKA come from the germline V gene (reference sequence). V was trimmed by 2 bases and J by 3 bases, leaving 20 bases between them. CDR3 bases: TGCAGTGCTAGAAGTATTTGGGGACCCCAGAGCTACGAGCAGTACTTC. Protein: CSARSIWGPQSYEQYF.

This clonotype was observed at least ten times. The chain is built from TRBV10-2 and TRBJ1-2; D remains unclear. The CDR3 has 13 amino acids. Trimming left V 0 bases short and J 8 bases short, with 10 bases between. Germline assignment: CDR1 WSHSY and CDR2 SAAADI. The CDR3, as DNA: TGCGCCAGCAGTGAGTCTATGTATCAAGGCTACACCTTC. This encodes CASSESMYQGYTF.

The rearrangement links TRBV18 to TRBJ2-2, with D possibly called TRBD1 or TRBD2 (7 bases each). The CDR3 covers 15 residues. Trimming removed 8 bases at V and 6 bases at J, with 19 bases between. Germline V gene sequence: CDR1 KGHSH, CDR2 LQKENI. CDR3 in DNA: TGTGCCAGCGTCATAGGGGGCGGGAGCCCCGGGGAGCTGTTTTTT. Translated: CASVIGGGSPGELFF.

Only a few counts were recorded for this clonotype. The genes are TRBV9 and TRBJ2-5, with 8 bases that match TRBD2. CDR3 length equals 16 residues. With 3 bases clipped from V and 3 bases from J, the junction kept 10 bases outside the gene matches. From germline, CDR1 is SGDLS and CDR2 YYNGEE. CDR3 in amino acids: CASSGWAGGREETQYF. CDR3 DNA: TGTGCCAGCAGCGGGTGGGCGGGAGGCAGAGAAGAGACCCAGTACTTC.

The chain employs TRBV6-5 and TRBJ1-4; D remains ambiguous. This CDR3 is built from 14 residues. In germline, CDR1 is MNHEY, CDR2 SVGAGI. Trimming stripped 2 bases from V and 5 bases from J, with 9 bases between. The CDR3 nucleotides are TGTGCCAGCAGTTACACCGAAATGAATGAAAAACTGTTTTTT. Encoded protein: CASSYTEMNEKLFF.

For this clonotype: A much larger clone is a single base away; this may be a read error. The CDR3 region has the DNA TGTGCCAGCAGTCACCCGGACAGTTTTGGGACCCAGTACTTC. Translation: CASSHPDSFGTQYF. This chain connects TRBV6-1 to TRBJ2-5; maybe TRBD1 (6 bases). This CDR3 is 14 amino acids long. Germline V gene sequence: CDR1 MNHNS, CDR2 SASEGT. V was cut by 5 bases and J by 7 bases, with 17 bases left in between.

Many counts were recorded for this clonotype. V is TRBV6-1 and J is TRBJ1-5, with D hard to call. The germline V and J ends were trimmed by 5 bases and 3 bases, with 11 bases remaining between them. Germline V gene sequence: CDR1 MNHNS, CDR2 SASEGT. CDR3 length: 14 residues. The CDR3, as DNA: TGTGCCAGCAGTCGGGCAGCCCTCAATCAGCCCCAGCATTTT. The encoded protein is CASSRAALNQPQHF.

This chain uses TRBV24-1 with TRBJ1-5; no definite D call. Trimming stripped 4 bases from V and 4 bases from J, with 7 bases between. This CDR3 spans 13 amino acids. The V gene's germline CDR1 is KGHDR and CDR2 SFDVKD. CDR3 in amino acids: CATSESRNQPQHF. The CDR3 bases are TGTGCCACCAGTGAAAGCAGGAATCAGCCCCAGCATTTT.

A few counts support this clonotype. The V gene is TRBV5-1, the J gene TRBJ2-7; no firm D call. V was clipped by 0 bases and J by 2 bases, with 12 bases between them. CDR1 is SGHRS and CDR2 is YFSETQ in the germline V gene. The CDR3 sequence is 15 residues long. The CDR3 coding sequence is TGCGCCAGCAGCTTGGGTGGGGTAACCCCCTACGAGCAGTACTTC. It is translated as CASSLGGVTPYEQYF.

This clonotype was seen many times. The V and J genes are TRBV5-1 and TRBJ1-6; D gene ambiguous. With 7 bases removed from V and 7 bases from J, the gap between germline ends came to 18 bases. CDR1 is SGHRS, CDR2 YFSETQ, per germline. There are 15 residues in the CDR3. CDR3: CASGRELGSNSPLHF. The CDR3 DNA reads TGCGCCAGCGGACGAGAGCTGGGATCGAATTCACCCCTCCACTTT.

The sample holds many counts of this clonotype. This sequence joins TRBV12-3 or TRBV12-4 and TRBJ1-1; a possible D gene is TRBD1 (6 bases). This CDR3 comprises 13 residues. V was clipped by 0 bases and J by 6 bases, with 8 bases between them. CDR3 residues: CASSLAAGAEAFF. DNA for the CDR3: TGTGCCAGCAGTTTAGCGGCAGGGGCTGAAGCTTTCTTT.

At least ten counts were recorded for this clonotype. The chain joins TRBV2 to TRBJ2-7; 8 bases align to TRBD2. Losses at the gene ends were 10 bases for V and 1 base for J; bases not matched to a gene: 15. This CDR3 contains 16 residues. CDR1 is SNHLY and CDR2 is FYNNEI in the germline V gene. This CDR3 reads CAISILRTSRSYEQYF. The DNA for the CDR3 is TGTGCCATCTCAATCCTCCGGACTAGCAGGTCCTACGAGCAGTACTTC.

This clonotype was seen ten or more times. The V and J genes are TRBV28 and TRBJ2-7; TRBD1 aligns across 8 bases. After removal of 2 bases from V and 3 bases from J, the junction contained 3 bases not matched to a gene. The length of the CDR3 is 14 residues. Germline CDR1 reads MDHEN; CDR2 reads SYDVKM. In DNA, the CDR3 is TGTGCCAGCAGTTTAGTGGACAGGGTCTACGAGCAGTACTTC. Translation: CASSLVDRVYEQYF.

This clonotype was counted many times. J is TRBJ2-5 and V is TRBV2; no firm D call. From germline, CDR1 is SNHLY and CDR2 FYNNEI. V was cut by 7 bases and J by 2 bases, with 11 bases left in between. This CDR3 has 13 amino acids. The CDR3 region has the DNA TGTGCCAGCACTACGAACCCGCAAGAGACCCAGTACTTC. Protein product: CASTTNPQETQYF.

This clonotype was detected ten times or more. The gene calls are TRBV28 and TRBJ2-7; 9 nucleotides line up with TRBD1. Trimming at V came to 8 bases and at J to 0 bases, leaving 14 bases not matched to a gene. The CDR3 spans 17 residues. The germline V gene encodes CDR1 MDHEN and CDR2 SYDVKM. The CDR3 region is CASRGQGSLGSSYEQYF. DNA of the CDR3: TGTGCCAGCCGCGGACAGGGGTCACTGGGTAGCTCCTACGAGCAGTACTTC.

Only a few counts were recorded for this clonotype. V is TRBV20-1 and J is TRBJ2-5; 8 bases fit TRBD2. Germline lookup yields CDR1 DFQATT and CDR2 SNEGSKA (reference sequence). This CDR3 has 14 amino acids. V shed 2 bases and J 6 bases; nucleotides not matched to a gene: 8. Here the CDR3 reads CSARRREGSKTQYF. The CDR3 DNA follows: TGCAGTGCTAGACGTCGGGAGGGTTCAAAGACCCAGTACTTC.

This clonotype has just a few counts. The V call is TRBV28, the J call TRBJ2-1, with 10 bases identical to TRBD2. The germline V gene has CDR1 MDHEN and CDR2 SYDVKM. With 8 bases clipped from V and 0 bases from J, the junction kept 4 bases outside the gene matches. This CDR3 comprises 15 residues. The CDR3 here is CASQREGSSYNEQFF. The CDR3 DNA reads as TGTGCCAGCCAGCGGGAGGGTAGCTCCTACAATGAGCAGTTCTTC.

Only a few counts were recorded for this clonotype. V usage is TRBV28 and J usage is TRBJ2-1, with D tentatively TRBD2 (5 bases). This CDR3 has 15 amino acids. Deletions cut 4 bases from V and 0 bases from J, with 10 bases between. Germline CDR1 and CDR2: MDHEN and SYDVKM. CDR3 sequence (DNA): TGTGCCAGCAGTTCCACGGGGATCTCCTACAATGAGCAGTTCTTC. As protein: CASSSTGISYNEQFF.

The chain has TRBV30 and TRBJ2-2; 8 nucleotides align to TRBD2. Unmatched junction bases numbered 6, after V lost 3 bases and J lost 6 bases. The CDR3 is 14 residues long. The germline V gene has CDR1 GTSNPN and CDR2 SVGIG (reference sequence). Written as DNA, the CDR3 is TGTGCCTGGAGCGACGGGAGGGGACCCGGGGAGCTGTTTTTT. Its protein is CAWSDGRGPGELFF.